This TCR beta chain comes out of a study of cytomegalovirus exposure and HLA in healthy donors. Notes on the study in general: Later work found most CMV-associated TCR beta chains apparently HLA-restricted. In a later analysis, compared with equally common non-associated chains, HLA-associated beta chains were more expanded. Whilst most TCR sequences proved rare, a subset of public TCRs occurred across many donors.

A multiplex PCR was run with 60 Vbeta primers and 13 Jbeta primers. Profiled with immunoSEQ multiplex PCR; TCRdb holds only in-frame clones, not every one. The sample table sets out around 100,000 clones. Worth noting for this clone: Its antigen is unknown.

The sequencing input was PBMCs. This TCR was sampled from a young man in good health and CMV-seronegative.

CDR3 residues: CASRRDNAEAFF. The CDR3, as DNA: TGCGCCAGCCGCCGGGACAATGCTGAAGCTTTCTTT. The chain recombines TRBV5-1 with TRBJ1-1, with D perhaps matching TRBD1 (6 bases). The V gene lost 7 bases and the J gene lost 6 bases, with 13 bases spanning the gap. This CDR3 spans 12 amino acids. CDR1 and CDR2 (germline): SGHRS, YFSETQ.